These T cell receptor beta chains were read from a single sample in a study of cytomegalovirus exposure and HLA in healthy donors. The assay was immunoSEQ multiplex PCR, and TCRdb's table has in-frame clones only and misses some. This sample yields under 150,000 clones, of which under 85% are seen a single time; over 1.5% belongs to the top ten. The sequencing input was PBMCs. The receptors derive from a woman in her late teens or twenties in good health and CMV-seronegative. CDR3s include the opening cysteine and the closing phenylalanine or tryptophan. D genes are given only for firm matches. Where a row states a size, it is once, few, many or the class of an expanded clone; other rows omit it.

>NA|TRBJ1-2|TRBV28|few
CASSSPIWAGHGYTF
TGTGCCAGCAGCTCCCCGATTTGGGCGGGACATGGCTACACCTTC
>NA|TRBJ1-2|TRBV28|NA
CASSPGDYGYTF
TGTGCCAGCAGTCCAGGGGACTATGGCTACACCTTC
>TRBD2|TRBJ2-5|TRBV5-6|NA
CASSLKTSGGAETQYF
TGTGCCAGCAGCCTTAAGACTAGCGGAGGGGCAGAGACCCAGTACTTC
>TRBD2|TRBJ2-1|TRBV4-1|NA
CASSQVGEGSEQFF
TGCGCCAGCAGCCAAGTTGGGGAGGGGAGTGAGCAGTTCTTC
>NA|TRBJ1-3|TRBV10-1|NA
CASSEGLSGNTIYF
TGCGCCAGCAGTGAGGGCCTCTCTGGAAACACCATATATTTT
>NA|TRBJ2-7|TRBV6-6|NA
CASSPSTQGKSYEQYF
TGTGCCAGCAGTCCATCGACCCAGGGGAAATCCTACGAGCAGTACTTC
>NA|TRBJ2-7|TRBV6-1|NA
CASSEGGSYEQYF
TGTGCCAGCAGTGAGGGGGGATCCTACGAGCAGTACTTC
>NA|TRBJ1-1|TRBV6-5|NA
CASNFGPGVTEAFF
TGTGCCAGCAATTTCGGCCCCGGGGTGACTGAAGCTTTCTTT
>NA|TRBJ2-1|TRBV4-2|once
CASSQVMRGGYYNEQFF
TGTGCCAGCAGCCAAGTCATGAGGGGGGGGTACTACAATGAGCAGTTCTTC
>NA|TRBJ1-5|TRBV28|NA
CASTFGGSGNQPQHF
TGTGCCAGCACATTCGGGGGGTCCGGCAATCAGCCCCAGCATTTT
>NA|TRBJ1-4|TRBV13|NA
CASSLQGAGEKLFF
TGTGCCAGCAGTCTACAAGGGGCAGGTGAAAAACTGTTTTTT
>NA|TRBJ1-2|TRBV6-1|NA
CASSEVRNYGYTF
TGTGCCAGCAGTGAGGTCAGGAACTATGGCTACACCTTC